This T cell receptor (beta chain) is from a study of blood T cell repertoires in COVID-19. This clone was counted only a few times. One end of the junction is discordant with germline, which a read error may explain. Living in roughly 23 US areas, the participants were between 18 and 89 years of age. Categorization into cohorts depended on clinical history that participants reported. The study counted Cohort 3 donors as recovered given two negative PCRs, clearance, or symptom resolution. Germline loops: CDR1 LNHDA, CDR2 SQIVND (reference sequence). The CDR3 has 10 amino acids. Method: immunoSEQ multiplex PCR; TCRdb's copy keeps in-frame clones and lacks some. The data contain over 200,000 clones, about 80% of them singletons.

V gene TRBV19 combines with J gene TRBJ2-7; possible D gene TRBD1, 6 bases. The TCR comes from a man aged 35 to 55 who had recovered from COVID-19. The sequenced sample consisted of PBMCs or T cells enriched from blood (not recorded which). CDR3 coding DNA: TGTGCCAGTAGTCGCGGGCAGGGGTGCTTC. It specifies CASSRGQGCF.